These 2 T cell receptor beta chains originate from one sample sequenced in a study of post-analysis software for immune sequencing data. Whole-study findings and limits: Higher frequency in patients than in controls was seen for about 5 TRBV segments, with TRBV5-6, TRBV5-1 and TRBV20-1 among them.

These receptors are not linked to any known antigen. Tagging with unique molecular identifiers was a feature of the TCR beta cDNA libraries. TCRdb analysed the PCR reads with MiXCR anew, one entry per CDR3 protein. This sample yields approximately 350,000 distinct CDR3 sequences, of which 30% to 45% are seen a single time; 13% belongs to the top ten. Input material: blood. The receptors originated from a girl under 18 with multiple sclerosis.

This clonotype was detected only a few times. The CDR3 region is CASSYGLAGVTDTQYF. The CDR3 coding sequence is TGTGCCAGCAGTTACGGACTAGCGGGGGTGACCGATACGCAGTATTTT. The rearrangement links TRBV6-6 to TRBJ2-3, with 13 bases fitting TRBD2. The CDR3 sequence is 16 residues long. Unmatched junction bases numbered 5, after V lost 2 bases and J lost 6 bases. Germline CDR1 and CDR2: MNHNY and SVGAGI (reference sequence).

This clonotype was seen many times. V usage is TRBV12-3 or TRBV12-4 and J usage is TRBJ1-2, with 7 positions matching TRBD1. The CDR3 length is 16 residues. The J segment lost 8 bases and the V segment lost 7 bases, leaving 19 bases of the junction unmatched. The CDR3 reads CASTHPGQAVSVGYTF. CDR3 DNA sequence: TGTGCCAGCACCCACCCTGGACAGGCCGTTTCGGTAGGCTACACCTTC.